This TCR beta chain was documented in a study of T cells in Graves' hyperthyroidism and ophthalmopathy. The study based diagnoses on clinical symptoms, serum thyroxine and TRAb, thyroid ultrasound and orbital computed tomography. Looked up from germline, CDR1 is SGHVS and CDR2 is FQNEAQ. The CDR3 has 15 residues. Template material for amplifying TCR beta CDR3 regions consisted of RNA transcripts. An initial round of RT-PCR targeting the TCR CDR3 relied on the HTBI primer set. MiXCR, applied by TCRdb to the multiplex PCR reads, yields one record per CDR3 protein. The table records approximately 500,000 distinct CDR3 sequences, 46% of them present only once. Of note for this clonotype: This could be a read error, since a much larger clone is one nucleotide away.

The sequenced sample consisted of peripheral blood or thyroid tissue (not recorded which). The TCR originated in a woman younger than 35 with Graves' hyperthyroidism. The chain is built from TRBV7-8 and TRBJ2-3; the D gene is possibly TRBD2 (6 bases). Here the CDR3 DNA reads TGTGCCAGCATGTTTACTAGCTTGAGCACAGATGCGCAGTATTTT. Its translation is CASMFTSLSTDAQYF.